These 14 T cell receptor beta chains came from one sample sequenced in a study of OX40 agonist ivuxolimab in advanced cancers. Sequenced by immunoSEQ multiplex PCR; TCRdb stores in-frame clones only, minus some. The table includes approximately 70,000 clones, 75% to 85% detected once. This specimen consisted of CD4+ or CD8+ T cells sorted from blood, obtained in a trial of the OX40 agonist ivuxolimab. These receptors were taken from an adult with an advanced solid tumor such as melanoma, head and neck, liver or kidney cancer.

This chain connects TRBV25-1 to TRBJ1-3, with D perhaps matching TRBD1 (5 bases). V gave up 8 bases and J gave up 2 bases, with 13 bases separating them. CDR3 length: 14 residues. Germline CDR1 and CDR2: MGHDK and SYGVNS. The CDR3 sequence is CASRDLTPGNTIYF. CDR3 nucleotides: TGTGCCAGCCGGGACCTAACGCCTGGAAACACCATATATTTT.

CDR3 DNA: TGTGCCAGCAGCTTGGAGGCAGGGAGAAGAAATCAGCCCCAGCATTTT. Protein: CASSLEAGRRNQPQHF. The chain has TRBV5-8 and TRBJ1-5; D might be TRBD1 (5 bases). The germline V gene encodes CDR1 SGHTS and CDR2 YDEGEE. The length of the CDR3 is 16 residues. V gave up 0 bases and J gave up 4 bases, with 14 bases separating them.

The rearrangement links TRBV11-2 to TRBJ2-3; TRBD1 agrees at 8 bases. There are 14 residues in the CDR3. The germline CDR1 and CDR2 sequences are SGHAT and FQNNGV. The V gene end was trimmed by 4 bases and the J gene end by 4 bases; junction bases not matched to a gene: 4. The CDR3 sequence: CASSSTGEPDTQYF. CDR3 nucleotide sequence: TGTGCCAGCAGCTCGACAGGGGAACCAGATACGCAGTATTTT.

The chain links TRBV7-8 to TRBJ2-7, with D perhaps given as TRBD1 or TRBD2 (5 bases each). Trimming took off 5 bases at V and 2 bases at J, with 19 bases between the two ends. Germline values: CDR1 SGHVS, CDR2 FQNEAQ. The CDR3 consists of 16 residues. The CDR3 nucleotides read TGTGCCAGCAGCCCGCACCGGGTTGGGGGAGCCTACGAGCAGTACTTC. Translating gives CASSPHRVGGAYEQYF.

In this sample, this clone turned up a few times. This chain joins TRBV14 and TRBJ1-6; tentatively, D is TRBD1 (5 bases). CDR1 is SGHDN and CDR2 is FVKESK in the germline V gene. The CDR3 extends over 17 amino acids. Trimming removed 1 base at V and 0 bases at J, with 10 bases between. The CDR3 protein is CASSQARGSSYNSPLHF. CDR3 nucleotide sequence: TGTGCCAGCAGCCAAGCCCGGGGCAGCTCCTATAATTCACCCCTCCACTTT.

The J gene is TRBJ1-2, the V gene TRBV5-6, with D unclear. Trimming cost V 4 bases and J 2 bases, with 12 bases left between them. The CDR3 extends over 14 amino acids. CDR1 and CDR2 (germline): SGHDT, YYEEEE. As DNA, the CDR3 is TGTGCCAGCAGCGTATCGGGTCAAAACTATGGCTACACCTTC. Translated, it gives CASSVSGQNYGYTF.

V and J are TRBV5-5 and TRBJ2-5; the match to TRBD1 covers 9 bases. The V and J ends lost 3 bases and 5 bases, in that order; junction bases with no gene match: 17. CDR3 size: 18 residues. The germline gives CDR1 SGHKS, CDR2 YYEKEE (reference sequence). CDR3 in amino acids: CASSSAFRDRVKGETQYF. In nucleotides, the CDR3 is TGTGCCAGCAGCTCGGCGTTCCGGGACAGGGTTAAAGGGGAGACCCAGTACTTC.

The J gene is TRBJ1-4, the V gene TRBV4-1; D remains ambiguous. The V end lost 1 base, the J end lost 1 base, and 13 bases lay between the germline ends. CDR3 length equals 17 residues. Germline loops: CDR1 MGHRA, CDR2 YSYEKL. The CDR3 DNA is TGCGCCAGCAGCCAAGGGGCGACAAAAGGAACTAATGAAAAACTGTTTTTT. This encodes CASSQGATKGTNEKLFF.

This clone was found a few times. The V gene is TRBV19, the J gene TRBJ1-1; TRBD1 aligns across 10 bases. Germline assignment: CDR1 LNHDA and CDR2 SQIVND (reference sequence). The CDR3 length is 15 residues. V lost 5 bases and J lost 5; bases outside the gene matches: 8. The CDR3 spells CASSPRTGGGTEAFF. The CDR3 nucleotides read TGTGCCAGTAGTCCTCGGACAGGGGGTGGGACTGAAGCTTTCTTT.

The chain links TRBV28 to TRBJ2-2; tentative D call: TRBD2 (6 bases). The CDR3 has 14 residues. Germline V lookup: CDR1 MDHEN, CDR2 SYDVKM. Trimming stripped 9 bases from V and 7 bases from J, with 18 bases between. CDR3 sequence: CASGGVWVNGELFF. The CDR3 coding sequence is TGTGCCAGTGGAGGGGTATGGGTTAACGGGGAGCTGTTTTTT.

DNA of the CDR3: TGTGCCAGCAGCTACCGGACAGGGGGCATAGATACGCAGTATTTT. Translated: CASSYRTGGIDTQYF. The V gene is TRBV14, the J gene TRBJ2-3, with 11 positions matching TRBD1. V gave up 5 bases and J gave up 5 bases; unmatched junction bases: 6. In germline, CDR1 is SGHDN, CDR2 FVKESK. CDR3 length: 15 amino acids.

The chain's CDR3 is CASSWRRGDYTF. CDR3 in DNA: TGTGCCAGCAGCTGGAGGAGGGGGGACTACACCTTC. This chain joins TRBV7-2 and TRBJ1-2; TRBD1 is a possible D gene (6 bases). Trimming removed 4 bases at V and 10 bases at J, with 13 bases between. The CDR3 length is 12 residues. Germline assignment: CDR1 SGHTA and CDR2 FQGNSA.

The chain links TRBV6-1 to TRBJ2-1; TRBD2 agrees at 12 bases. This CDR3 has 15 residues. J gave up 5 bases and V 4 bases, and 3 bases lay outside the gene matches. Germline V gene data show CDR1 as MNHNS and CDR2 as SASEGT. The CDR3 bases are TGTGCCAGCAGTGTCGGACTAGCGGGACACAATGAGCAGTTCTTC. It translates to CASSVGLAGHNEQFF.

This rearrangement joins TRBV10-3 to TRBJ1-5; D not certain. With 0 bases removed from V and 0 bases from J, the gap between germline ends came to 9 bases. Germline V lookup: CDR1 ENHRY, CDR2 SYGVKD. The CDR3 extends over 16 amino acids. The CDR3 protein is CAISESAGHSNQPQHF. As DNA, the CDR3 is TGTGCCATCAGTGAGTCGGCAGGCCATAGCAATCAGCCCCAGCATTTT.